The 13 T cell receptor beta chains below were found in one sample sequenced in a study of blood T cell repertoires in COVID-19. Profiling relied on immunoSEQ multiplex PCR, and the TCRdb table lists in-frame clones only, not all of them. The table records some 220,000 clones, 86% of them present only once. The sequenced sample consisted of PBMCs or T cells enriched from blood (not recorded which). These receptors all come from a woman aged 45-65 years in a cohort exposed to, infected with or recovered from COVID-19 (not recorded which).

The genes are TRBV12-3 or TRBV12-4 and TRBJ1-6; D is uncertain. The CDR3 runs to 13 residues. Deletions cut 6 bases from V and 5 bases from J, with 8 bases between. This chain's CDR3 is CASRRGNNSPLHF. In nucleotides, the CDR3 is TGTGCCAGCAGACGGGGTAATAATTCACCCCTCCACTTT.

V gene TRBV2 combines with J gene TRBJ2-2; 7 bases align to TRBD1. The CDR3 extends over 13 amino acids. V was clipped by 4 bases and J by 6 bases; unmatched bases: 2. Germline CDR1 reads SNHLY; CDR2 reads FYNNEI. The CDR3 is CASSGQGAGELFF. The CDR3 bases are TGTGCCAGCAGTGGGCAGGGGGCCGGGGAGCTGTTTTTT.

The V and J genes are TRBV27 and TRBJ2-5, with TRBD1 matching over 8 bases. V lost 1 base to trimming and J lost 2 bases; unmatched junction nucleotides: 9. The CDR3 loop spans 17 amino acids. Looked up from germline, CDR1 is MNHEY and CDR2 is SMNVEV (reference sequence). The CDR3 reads CASSLYHRGATQETQYF. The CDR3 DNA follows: TGTGCCAGCAGTTTATATCACAGGGGGGCGACACAAGAGACCCAGTACTTC.

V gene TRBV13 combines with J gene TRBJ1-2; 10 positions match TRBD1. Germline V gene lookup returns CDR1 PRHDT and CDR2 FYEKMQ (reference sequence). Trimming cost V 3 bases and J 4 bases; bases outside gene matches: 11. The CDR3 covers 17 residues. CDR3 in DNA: TGTGCCAGCAGCTTCTATCTACGGACAGGGGGATCCTATGGCTACACCTTC. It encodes CASSFYLRTGGSYGYTF.

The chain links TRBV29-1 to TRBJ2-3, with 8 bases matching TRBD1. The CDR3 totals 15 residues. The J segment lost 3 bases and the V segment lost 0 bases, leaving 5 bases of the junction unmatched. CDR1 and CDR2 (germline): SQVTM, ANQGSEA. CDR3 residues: CSVEDPRQGTDTQYF. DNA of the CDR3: TGCAGCGTTGAAGACCCCCGACAGGGGACAGATACGCAGTATTTT.

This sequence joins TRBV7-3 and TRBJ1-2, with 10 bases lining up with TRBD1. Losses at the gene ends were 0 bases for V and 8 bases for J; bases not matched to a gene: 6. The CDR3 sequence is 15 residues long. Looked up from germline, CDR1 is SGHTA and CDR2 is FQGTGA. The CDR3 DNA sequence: TGTGCCAGCAGCTTAACGGGGGACAGGGGATCGGGCTACACCTTC. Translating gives CASSLTGDRGSGYTF.

The CDR3 DNA follows: TGTGCCTGGTGGAATTCCGGGACAGCCAAGGGCTACACCTTC. Protein product: CAWWNSGTAKGYTF. V gene TRBV30 combines with J gene TRBJ1-2; 7 bases are shared with TRBD1. Germline V gene data show CDR1 as GTSNPN and CDR2 as SVGIG (reference sequence). The CDR3 runs 14 residues. V was clipped by 5 bases and J by 8 bases; unmatched bases: 14.

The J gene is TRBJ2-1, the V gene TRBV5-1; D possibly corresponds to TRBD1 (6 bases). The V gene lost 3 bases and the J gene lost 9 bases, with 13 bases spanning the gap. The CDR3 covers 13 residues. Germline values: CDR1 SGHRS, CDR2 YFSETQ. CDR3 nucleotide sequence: TGCGCCAGCAGCTCACCGGGACAATCTGAGCAGTTCTTC. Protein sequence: CASSSPGQSEQFF.

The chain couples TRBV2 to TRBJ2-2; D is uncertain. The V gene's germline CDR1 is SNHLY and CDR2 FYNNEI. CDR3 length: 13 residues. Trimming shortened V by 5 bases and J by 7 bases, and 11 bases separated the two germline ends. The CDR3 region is CASSSVYGGELFF. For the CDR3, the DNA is TGTGCCAGCAGTTCAGTTTATGGCGGGGAGCTGTTTTTT.

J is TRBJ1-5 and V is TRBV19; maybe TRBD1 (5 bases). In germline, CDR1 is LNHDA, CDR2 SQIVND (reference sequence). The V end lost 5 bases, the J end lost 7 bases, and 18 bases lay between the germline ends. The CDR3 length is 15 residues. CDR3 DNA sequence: TGTGCCAGTAGTCCGCTAGGGGCGGAGGGGCAGCCCCAGCATTTT. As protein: CASSPLGAEGQPQHF.

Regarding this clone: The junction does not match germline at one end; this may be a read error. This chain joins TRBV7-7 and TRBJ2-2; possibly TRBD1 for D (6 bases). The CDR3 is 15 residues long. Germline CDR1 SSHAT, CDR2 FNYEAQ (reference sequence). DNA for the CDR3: TGTGCTAGCAGCCCGATGGGGGCGGGCACCGGGGAGCTGTTTTTT. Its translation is CASSPMGAGTGELFF.

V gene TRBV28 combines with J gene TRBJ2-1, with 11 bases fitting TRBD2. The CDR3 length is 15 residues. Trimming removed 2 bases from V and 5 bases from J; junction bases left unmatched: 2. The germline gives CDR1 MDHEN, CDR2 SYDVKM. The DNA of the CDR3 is TGTGCCAGCAGTTTAACTAGCGGGGGACACAATGAGCAGTTCTTC. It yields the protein CASSLTSGGHNEQFF.

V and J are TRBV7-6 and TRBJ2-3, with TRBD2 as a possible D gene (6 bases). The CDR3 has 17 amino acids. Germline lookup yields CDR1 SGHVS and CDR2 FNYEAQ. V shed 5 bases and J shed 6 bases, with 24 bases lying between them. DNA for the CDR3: TGTGCCAGCAGCCCTGTCCCCGACTCGGCGGGGCTGGATACGCAGTATTTT. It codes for CASSPVPDSAGLDTQYF.